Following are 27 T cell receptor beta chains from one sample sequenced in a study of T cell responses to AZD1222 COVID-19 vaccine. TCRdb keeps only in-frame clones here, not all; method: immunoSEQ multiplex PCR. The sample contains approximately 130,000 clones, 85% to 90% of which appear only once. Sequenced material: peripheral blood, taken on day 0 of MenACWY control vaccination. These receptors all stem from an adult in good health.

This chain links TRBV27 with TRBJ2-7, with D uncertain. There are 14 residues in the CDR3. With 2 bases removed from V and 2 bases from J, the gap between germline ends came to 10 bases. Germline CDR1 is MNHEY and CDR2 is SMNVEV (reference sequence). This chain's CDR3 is CASSLRPGPYEQYF. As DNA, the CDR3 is TGTGCCAGCAGTTTACGGCCCGGACCCTACGAGCAGTACTTC.

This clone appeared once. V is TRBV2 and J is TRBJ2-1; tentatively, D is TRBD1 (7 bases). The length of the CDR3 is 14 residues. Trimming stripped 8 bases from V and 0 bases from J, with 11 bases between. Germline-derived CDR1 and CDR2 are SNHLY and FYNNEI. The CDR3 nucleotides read TGTGCCAGCGGCGGGACAGTCTCCTACAATGAGCAGTTCTTC. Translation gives CASGGTVSYNEQFF.

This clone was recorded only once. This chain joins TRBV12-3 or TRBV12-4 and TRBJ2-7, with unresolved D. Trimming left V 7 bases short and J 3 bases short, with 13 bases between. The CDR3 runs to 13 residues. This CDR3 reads CASKATENYEQYF. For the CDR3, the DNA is TGTGCCAGCAAGGCCACGGAGAACTACGAGCAGTACTTC.

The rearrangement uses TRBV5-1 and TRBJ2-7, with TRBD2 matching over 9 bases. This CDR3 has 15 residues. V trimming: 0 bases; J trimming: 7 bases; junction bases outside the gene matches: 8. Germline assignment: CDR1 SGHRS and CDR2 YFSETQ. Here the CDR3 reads CASSLGVAGVGEQYF. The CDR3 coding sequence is TGCGCCAGCAGCTTGGGGGTAGCGGGAGTCGGAGAGCAGTACTTC.

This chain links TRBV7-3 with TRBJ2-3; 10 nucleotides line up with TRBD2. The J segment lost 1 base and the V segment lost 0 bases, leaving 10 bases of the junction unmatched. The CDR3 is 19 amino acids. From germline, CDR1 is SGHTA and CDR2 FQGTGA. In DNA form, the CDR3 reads TGTGCCAGCAGCTTAACGTTGGCTAGCGGGAGTTGGGGCACAGATACGCAGTATTTT. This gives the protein CASSLTLASGSWGTDTQYF.

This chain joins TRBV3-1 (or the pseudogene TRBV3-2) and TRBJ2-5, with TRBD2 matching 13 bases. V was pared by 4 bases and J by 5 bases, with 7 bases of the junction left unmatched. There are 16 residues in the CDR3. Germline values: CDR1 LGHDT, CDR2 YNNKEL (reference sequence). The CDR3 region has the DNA TGTGCCAGCAGCCGAAGGACTAGCGGGAGCGGGGAGACCCAGTACTTC. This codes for CASSRRTSGSGETQYF.

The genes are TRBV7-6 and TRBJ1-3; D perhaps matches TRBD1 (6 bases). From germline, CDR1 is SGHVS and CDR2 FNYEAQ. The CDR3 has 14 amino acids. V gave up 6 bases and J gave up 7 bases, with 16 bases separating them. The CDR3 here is CASSSRDISNTIYF. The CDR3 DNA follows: TGTGCCAGCAGTTCCCGGGACATATCCAACACCATATATTTT.

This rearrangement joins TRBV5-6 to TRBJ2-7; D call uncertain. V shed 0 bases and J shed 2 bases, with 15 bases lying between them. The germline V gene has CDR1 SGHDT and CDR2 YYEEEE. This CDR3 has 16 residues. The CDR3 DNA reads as TGTGCCAGCAGCTTGGCCCAAGGGCCCCCCGCCTACGAGCAGTACTTC. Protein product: CASSLAQGPPAYEQYF.

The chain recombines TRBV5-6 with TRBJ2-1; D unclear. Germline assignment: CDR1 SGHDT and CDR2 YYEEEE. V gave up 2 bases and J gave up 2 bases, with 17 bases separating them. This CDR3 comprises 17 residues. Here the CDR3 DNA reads TGTGCCAGCAGCTTCTTTGTCCTTAGCCCTACCTACAATGAGCAGTTCTTC. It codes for CASSFFVLSPTYNEQFF.

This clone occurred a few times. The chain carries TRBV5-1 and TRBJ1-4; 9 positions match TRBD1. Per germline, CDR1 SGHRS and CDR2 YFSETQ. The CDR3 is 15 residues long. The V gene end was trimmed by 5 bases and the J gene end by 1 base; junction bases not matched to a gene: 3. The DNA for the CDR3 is TGCGCCAGCAGTGAGGACAGGGGAACTAATGAAAAACTGTTTTTT. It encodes CASSEDRGTNEKLFF.

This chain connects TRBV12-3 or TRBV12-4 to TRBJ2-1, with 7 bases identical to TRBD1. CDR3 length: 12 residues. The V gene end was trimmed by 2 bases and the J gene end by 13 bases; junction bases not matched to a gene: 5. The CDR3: CASSLPPGGQFF. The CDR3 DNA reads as TGTGCCAGCAGTTTACCTCCAGGGGGTCAGTTCTTC.

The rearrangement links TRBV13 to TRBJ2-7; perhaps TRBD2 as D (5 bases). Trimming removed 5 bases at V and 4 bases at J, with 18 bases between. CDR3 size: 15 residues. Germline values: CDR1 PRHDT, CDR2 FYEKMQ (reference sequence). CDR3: CASSVQAKRLYEQYF. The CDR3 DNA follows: TGTGCCAGCAGCGTCCAAGCCAAGCGGTTGTACGAGCAGTACTTC.

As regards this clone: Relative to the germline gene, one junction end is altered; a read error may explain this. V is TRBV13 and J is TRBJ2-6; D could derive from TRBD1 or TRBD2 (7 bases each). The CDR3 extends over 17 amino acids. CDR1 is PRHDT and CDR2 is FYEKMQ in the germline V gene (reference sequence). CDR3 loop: CASSLGGGGSGANVLTF. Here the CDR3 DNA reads TGTGCCAGCAGCCTAGGGGGCGGGGGCTCTGGGGCCAACGTCCTGACTTTC.

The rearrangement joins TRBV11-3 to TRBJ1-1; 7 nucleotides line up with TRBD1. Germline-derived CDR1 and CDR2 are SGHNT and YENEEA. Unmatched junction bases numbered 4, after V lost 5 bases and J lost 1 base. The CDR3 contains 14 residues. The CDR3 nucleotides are TGTGCCAGCAGCGTGACAGGGCCGAACACTGAAGCTTTCTTT. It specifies CASSVTGPNTEAFF.

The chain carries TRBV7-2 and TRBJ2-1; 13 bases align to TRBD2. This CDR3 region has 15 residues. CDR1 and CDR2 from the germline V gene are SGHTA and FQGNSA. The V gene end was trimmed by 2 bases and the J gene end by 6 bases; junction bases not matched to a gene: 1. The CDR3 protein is CASSLWTSGSNEQFF. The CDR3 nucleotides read TGTGCCAGCAGCTTATGGACTAGCGGGAGCAATGAGCAGTTCTTC.

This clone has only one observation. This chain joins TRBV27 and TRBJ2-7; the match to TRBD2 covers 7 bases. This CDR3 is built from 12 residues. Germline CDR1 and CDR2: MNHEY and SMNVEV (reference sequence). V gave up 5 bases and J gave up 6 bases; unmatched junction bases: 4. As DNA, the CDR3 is TGTGCCAGCAGTCCGGGGGGTGTCGAGCAGTACTTC. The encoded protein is CASSPGGVEQYF.

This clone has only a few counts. CDR3 sequence: CASSYTTGGGNTIYF. DNA of the CDR3: TGTGCCAGCAGTTACACGACAGGGGGAGGAAACACCATATATTTT. The V and J genes are TRBV6-5 and TRBJ1-3; 9 bases match TRBD1. V shed 2 bases and J 4 bases; nucleotides not matched to a gene: 3. This CDR3 contains 15 residues. Germline V CDR1 and CDR2: MNHEY, SVGAGI.

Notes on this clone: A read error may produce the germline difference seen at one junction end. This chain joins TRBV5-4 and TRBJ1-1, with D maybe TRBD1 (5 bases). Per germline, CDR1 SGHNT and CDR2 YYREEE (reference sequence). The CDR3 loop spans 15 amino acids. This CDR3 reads CASSLGDLTNSEAFF. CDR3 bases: TGTGCCAGCAGTTTGGGGGATCTAACCAACTCTGAAGCTTTCTTT.

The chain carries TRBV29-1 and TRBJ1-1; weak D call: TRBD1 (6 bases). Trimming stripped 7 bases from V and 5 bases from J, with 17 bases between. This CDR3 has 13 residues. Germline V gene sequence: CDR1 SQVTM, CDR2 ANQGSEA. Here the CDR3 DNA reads TGCAGCGCCGACAGGCAGACGGGGACTGAAGCTTTCTTT. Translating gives CSADRQTGTEAFF. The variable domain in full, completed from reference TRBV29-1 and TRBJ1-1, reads SAVISQKPSRDICQRGTSLTIQCQVDSQVTMMFWYRQQPGQSLTLIATANQGSEATYESGFVIDKFPISRPNLTFSTLTVSNMSPEDSSIYLCSADRQTGTEAFFGQGTRLTVV.

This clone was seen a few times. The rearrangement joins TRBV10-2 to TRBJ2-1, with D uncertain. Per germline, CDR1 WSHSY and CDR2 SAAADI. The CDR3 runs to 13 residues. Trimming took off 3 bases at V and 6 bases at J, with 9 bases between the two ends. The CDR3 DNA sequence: TGCGCCAGCAGTGATACCGAGCGCAATGAGCAGTTCTTC. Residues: CASSDTERNEQFF.

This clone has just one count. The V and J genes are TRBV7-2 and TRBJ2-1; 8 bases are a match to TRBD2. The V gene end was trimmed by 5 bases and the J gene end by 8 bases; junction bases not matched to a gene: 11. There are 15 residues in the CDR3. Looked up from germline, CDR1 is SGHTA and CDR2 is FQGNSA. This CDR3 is CASSTPAGVRDEQFF. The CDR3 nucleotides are TGTGCCAGCAGCACCCCAGCGGGAGTCCGCGATGAGCAGTTCTTC. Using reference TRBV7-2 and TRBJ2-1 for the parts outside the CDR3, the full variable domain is GAGVSQSPSNKVTEKGKDVELRCDPISGHTALYWYRQSLGQGLEFLIYFQGNSAPDKSGLPSDRFSAERTGGSVSTLTIQRTQQEDSAVYLCASSTPAGVRDEQFFGPGTRLTVL.

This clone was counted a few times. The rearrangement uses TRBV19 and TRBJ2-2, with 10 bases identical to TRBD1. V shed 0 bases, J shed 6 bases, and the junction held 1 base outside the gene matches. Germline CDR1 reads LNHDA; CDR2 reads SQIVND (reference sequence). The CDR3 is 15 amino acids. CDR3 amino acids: CASSIETGGPGELFF. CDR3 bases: TGTGCCAGTAGTATAGAGACAGGGGGCCCCGGGGAGCTGTTTTTT.

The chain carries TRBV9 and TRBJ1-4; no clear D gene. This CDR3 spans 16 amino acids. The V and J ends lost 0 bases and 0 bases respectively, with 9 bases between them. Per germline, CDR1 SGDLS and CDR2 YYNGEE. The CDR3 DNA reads TGTGCCAGCAGCGTAGCGCGTGGTGCAACTAATGAAAAACTGTTTTTT. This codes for CASSVARGATNEKLFF.

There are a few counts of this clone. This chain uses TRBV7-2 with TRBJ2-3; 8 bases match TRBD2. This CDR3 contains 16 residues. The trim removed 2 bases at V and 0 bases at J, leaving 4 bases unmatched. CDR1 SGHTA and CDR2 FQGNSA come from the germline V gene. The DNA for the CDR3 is TGTGCCAGCAGCTTATACAGCGGGAGTAGCACAGATACGCAGTATTTT. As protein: CASSLYSGSSTDTQYF.

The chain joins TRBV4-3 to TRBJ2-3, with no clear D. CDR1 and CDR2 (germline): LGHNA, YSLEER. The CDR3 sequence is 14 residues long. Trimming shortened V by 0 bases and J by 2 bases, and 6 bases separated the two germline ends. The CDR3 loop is CASSQDPITDTQYF. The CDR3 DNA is TGCGCCAGCAGCCAAGATCCTATCACAGATACGCAGTATTTT.

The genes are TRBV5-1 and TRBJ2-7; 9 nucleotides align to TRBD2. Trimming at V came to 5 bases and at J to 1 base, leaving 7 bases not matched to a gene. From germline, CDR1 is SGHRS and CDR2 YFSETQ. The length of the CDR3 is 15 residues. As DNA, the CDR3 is TGCGCCAGCAGGTTGATCACTAGCGGGTCCTACGAGCAGTACTTC. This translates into CASRLITSGSYEQYF. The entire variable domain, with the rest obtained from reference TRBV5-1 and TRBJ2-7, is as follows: KAGVTQTPRYLIKTRGQQVTLSCSPISGHRSVSWYQQTPGQGLQFLFEYFSETQRNKGNFPGRFSGRQFSNSRSEMNVSTLELGDSALYLCASRLITSGSYEQYFGPGTRLTVT.

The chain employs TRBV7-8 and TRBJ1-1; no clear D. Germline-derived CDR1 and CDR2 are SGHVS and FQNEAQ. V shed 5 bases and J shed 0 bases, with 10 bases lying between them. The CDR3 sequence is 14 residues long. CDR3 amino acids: CASSPLGLNTEAFF. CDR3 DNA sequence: TGTGCCAGCAGCCCACTTGGTCTGAACACTGAAGCTTTCTTT.